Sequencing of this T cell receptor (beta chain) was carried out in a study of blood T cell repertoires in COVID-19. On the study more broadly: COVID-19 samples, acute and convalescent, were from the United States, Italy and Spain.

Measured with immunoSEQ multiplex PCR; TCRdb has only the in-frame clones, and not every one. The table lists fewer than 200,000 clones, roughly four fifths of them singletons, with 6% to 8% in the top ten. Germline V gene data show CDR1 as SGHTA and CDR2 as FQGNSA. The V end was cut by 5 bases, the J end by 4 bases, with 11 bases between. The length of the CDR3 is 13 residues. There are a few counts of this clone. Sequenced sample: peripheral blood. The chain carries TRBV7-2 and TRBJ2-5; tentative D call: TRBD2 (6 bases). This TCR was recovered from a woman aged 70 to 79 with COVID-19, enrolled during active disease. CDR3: CASSSGPGETQYF. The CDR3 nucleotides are TGTGCCAGCAGCAGCGGGCCAGGAGAGACCCAGTACTTC. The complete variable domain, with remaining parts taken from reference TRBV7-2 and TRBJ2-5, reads GAGVSQSPSNKVTEKGKDVELRCDPISGHTALYWYRQSLGQGLEFLIYFQGNSAPDKSGLPSDRFSAERTGGSVSTLTIQRTQQEDSAVYLCASSSGPGETQYFGPGTRLLVL.